This T cell receptor beta chain appears in the sequencing data of a study of Ad26.COV2.S vaccination and SARS-CoV-2 variants. The data were produced by immunoSEQ multiplex PCR, yet TCRdb's version contains in-frame clones alone and is incomplete. The repertoire holds 450,000 to 550,000 clones, with 70% to 90% as singletons. Treatment described: roughly 20 received Ad26.COV2.S at low or high dose, single or two shots; about 5 received placebo; per-sample allocation not given. Vaccine and placebo recipients were sampled on day 63 after the first injection. The CDR3 is made up of 11 amino acids. Germline V gene sequence: CDR1 MNHNY, CDR2 SVGAGI (reference sequence). V was shortened by 5 bases and J by 3 bases, with 3 bases between the two germline ends.

The clonotype was recovered from a person between 18 and 65 years old who received the Ad26.COV2.S COVID-19 vaccine or a placebo. This specimen was peripheral blood, taken in a trial of Ad26.COV2.S vaccine versus placebo. This chain connects TRBV6-6 to TRBJ2-3; D remains ambiguous. The DNA of the CDR3 is TGTGCCAGCAGTCTTACAGATACGCAGTATTTT. Amino acids: CASSLTDTQYF.